This T cell receptor beta chain is from a study of T cell repertoires in cytomegalovirus infection. As for the study in general: Matching HLA type and CMV infection were both indicated by public TCR beta signatures. Points from the study as a whole: CMV carriers with the relevant HLA were identified by cumulative public TCR beta family frequency. In two of eight donors, the top clonotype was HLA-C-restricted CMV-specific.

This clonotype occurred many times. Its antigen is as yet unknown. TCRdb ran MiXCR on the reads and lists one entry per CDR3 protein. Among under 200,000 distinct CDR3 sequences listed, 8.5% to 10% were seen once. The clonotype comes from a human donor in good health (CMV status not recorded). Some clones in this sample may be carry-over from other donors' samples. The source material was PBMCs.

The CDR3 loop reads CASSLRVLAADTQYF. CDR3 nucleotide sequence: TGTGCCAGCAGCTTACGAGTTCTAGCGGCAGATACGCAGTATTTT. The V call is TRBV7-2, the J call TRBJ2-3, with 7 positions matching TRBD2. This CDR3 spans 15 amino acids. V shed 2 bases, J shed 4 bases, and the junction held 6 bases outside the gene matches. Germline assignment: CDR1 SGHTA and CDR2 FQGNSA.